One sample yielded the 32 T cell receptor beta chains listed below, sequenced in a study of T cells in Graves' hyperthyroidism and ophthalmopathy. Regions amplified from RNA transcripts were the TCR beta CDR3 regions. Primed by the HTBI set, a first-round RT-PCR was run on the TCR CDR3. One entry per CDR3 protein results from TCRdb running MiXCR on the multiplex PCR reads. The sample includes around 290,000 distinct CDR3 sequences, about 18% of them seen just once. Sequencing was performed on blood. Every receptor here comes from an older woman with Graves' ophthalmopathy.

This CDR3 is CASSQADIYEQYF. The CDR3 bases are TGTGCCAGCAGCCAAGCGGACATCTACGAGCAGTACTTC. The J gene is TRBJ2-7, the V gene TRBV4-2; a possible D gene is TRBD1 (5 bases). Germline CDR1 is LGHNA and CDR2 is YNFKEQ. The germline V and J ends were trimmed by 1 base and 3 bases, with 7 bases remaining between them. The length of the CDR3 is 13 residues.

The chain couples TRBV11-2 to TRBJ2-3, with 12 bases identical to TRBD2. V lost 5 bases to trimming and J lost 2 bases; unmatched junction nucleotides: 2. CDR1 and CDR2 (germline): SGHAT, FQNNGV. The CDR3 spans 15 residues. The CDR3 loop reads CASSGLAGNTDTQYF. The CDR3 DNA sequence: TGTGCCAGCAGCGGACTAGCGGGGAACACAGATACGCAGTATTTT.

This clonotype was counted ten times or more. This sequence joins TRBV20-1 and TRBJ2-1; 8 positions match TRBD2. This CDR3 contains 14 residues. The V gene end was trimmed by 1 base and the J gene end by 7 bases; junction bases not matched to a gene: 6. The germline V gene has CDR1 DFQATT and CDR2 SNEGSKA (reference sequence). The CDR3 protein is CSARARTSPNEQFF. In nucleotides, the CDR3 is TGCAGTGCTAGAGCCCGGACTAGCCCGAATGAGCAGTTCTTC.

This clonotype was detected only a few times. CDR3 amino acids: CASSPTGTSGARGTGELFF. The CDR3 DNA reads as TGTGCCAGCAGCCCCACCGGGACTAGCGGGGCCCGAGGCACCGGGGAGCTGTTTTTT. This chain uses TRBV5-5 with TRBJ2-2, with 13 bases aligning to TRBD2. This CDR3 is 19 amino acids long. The germline CDR1 and CDR2 sequences are SGHKS and YYEKEE (reference sequence). The J segment lost 4 bases and the V segment lost 4 bases, leaving 13 bases of the junction unmatched.

The V gene is TRBV12-5, the J gene TRBJ2-1; D may be TRBD1 or TRBD2 (6 bases each). This CDR3 region has 15 residues. Germline V lookup: CDR1 LGHNT, CDR2 FRNRAP. V gave up 2 bases and J gave up 7 bases, with 15 bases separating them. The CDR3 bases are TGTGCTAGTGGTTTGTGGGGGGCCTCGATAAATGAGCAGTTCTTC. Translated: CASGLWGASINEQFF.

In this sample, this clonotype turned up many times. The chain combines TRBV20-1 with TRBJ2-7; 9 bases are shared with TRBD1. The V segment lost 0 bases and the J segment 2 bases; nucleotides outside the gene matches: 8. CDR1 and CDR2 from the germline V gene are DFQATT and SNEGSKA (reference sequence). The CDR3 consists of 16 residues. The CDR3 nucleotides read TGCAGTGCTAGAGATTTTGGGACAGGGAATCCCTACGAGCAGTACTTC. Translating gives CSARDFGTGNPYEQYF.

The table lists this clonotype with many counts. The chain couples TRBV20-1 to TRBJ2-3; 7 bases match TRBD1. V was pared by 3 bases and J by 2 bases, with 2 bases of the junction left unmatched. Germline V lookup: CDR1 DFQATT, CDR2 SNEGSKA (reference sequence). The CDR3 has 13 amino acids. The DNA for the CDR3 is TGCAGTGCTAGGGACAGGTTCACAGATACGCAGTATTTT. Translating gives CSARDRFTDTQYF.

This clonotype was detected many times. This chain links TRBV2 with TRBJ1-4; tentative D call: TRBD1 (5 bases). This CDR3 contains 16 residues. Trimming removed 0 bases from V and 3 bases from J, with 11 bases in between. The germline CDR1 and CDR2 sequences are SNHLY and FYNNEI. In nucleotides, the CDR3 is TGTGCCAGCAGTGAAGCGCAAGGGGTGGCTAATGAAAAACTGTTTTTT. Residues: CASSEAQGVANEKLFF.

The chain joins TRBV7-2 to TRBJ2-5; no reliable D call. Trimming removed 1 base at V and 7 bases at J, with 16 bases between. CDR3 length equals 15 residues. CDR1 and CDR2 (germline): SGHTA, FQGNSA. CDR3 region: CASSLDWLPSGTQYF. The CDR3, as DNA: TGTGCCAGCAGCTTAGACTGGCTACCTAGTGGGACCCAGTACTTC. Together with reference TRBV7-2 and TRBJ2-5, the CDR3 gives the full variable domain: GAGVSQSPSNKVTEKGKDVELRCDPISGHTALYWYRQSLGQGLEFLIYFQGNSAPDKSGLPSDRFSAERTGGSVSTLTIQRTQQEDSAVYLCASSLDWLPSGTQYFGPGTRLLVL.

The chain has TRBV12-3 or TRBV12-4 and TRBJ1-4, with 8 bases fitting TRBD1. The CDR3 extends over 16 amino acids. V lost 6 bases to trimming and J lost 3 bases; unmatched junction nucleotides: 9. In DNA, the CDR3 is TGTGCCAGCAGCCCGGGACAGGACCTGTCTAATGAAAAACTGTTTTTT. It specifies CASSPGQDLSNEKLFF.

This clonotype was recorded a few times. The chain has TRBV4-2 and TRBJ2-7, with D maybe TRBD1 (6 bases). CDR1 and CDR2 (germline): LGHNA, YNFKEQ. V lost 4 bases to trimming and J lost 7 bases, with 14 bases between them. There are 13 residues in the CDR3. The CDR3 DNA is TGTGCCAGCAGCCTCGACAGGCCTACTGAGCAGTACTTC. As protein: CASSLDRPTEQYF.

This clonotype was counted once. A much larger clone lies a single base off, so this may be a read error. The V and J genes are TRBV5-1 and TRBJ1-1; possible D gene TRBD1, 6 bases. This CDR3 region has 15 residues. Germline V gives CDR1 SGHRS, CDR2 YFSETQ. Trimming took 4 bases from V and 1 from J, leaving 14 bases between them. CDR3 in amino acids: CASSPWGAENTEAFF. DNA for the CDR3: TGCGCCAGCAGCCCCTGGGGGGCGGAGAACACTGAAGCTTTCTTT.

This clonotype was seen repeatedly, ten times or more. The rearrangement links TRBV30 to TRBJ2-5, with D tentatively TRBD2 (5 bases). The CDR3 sequence is 14 residues long. Per the germline V gene, CDR1 is GTSNPN and CDR2 is SVGIG (reference sequence). The V end was cut by 2 bases, the J end by 2 bases, with 12 bases between. CDR3 protein: CAWSRLATQETQYF. The CDR3 region has the DNA TGTGCCTGGAGTCGTCTAGCCACTCAAGAGACCCAGTACTTC.

Only a few counts were recorded for this clonotype. The V call is TRBV6-1, the J call TRBJ2-6; D remains unclear. The CDR3 consists of 14 residues. The V and J ends lost 6 bases and 0 bases respectively, with 6 bases between them. The germline CDR1 and CDR2 sequences are MNHNS and SASEGT. DNA for the CDR3: TGTGCCAGCAGGAAGTACTCTGGGGCCAACGTCCTGACTTTC. It encodes CASRKYSGANVLTF.

This clonotype came up a few times. V and J are TRBV11-2 and TRBJ1-4, with 9 bases that match TRBD1. V lost 5 bases and J lost 8; bases outside the gene matches: 6. Germline values: CDR1 SGHAT, CDR2 FQNNGV. CDR3 length: 14 residues. In DNA form, the CDR3 reads TGTGCCAGCAGCATGGGGACAGGGAAGGAAAAACTGTTTTTT. It is translated as CASSMGTGKEKLFF.

This clonotype has more than one count but fewer than ten. The rearrangement joins TRBV12-5 to TRBJ2-3; either TRBD1 or TRBD2 may supply D (5 bases each). Looked up from germline, CDR1 is LGHNT and CDR2 is FRNRAP. V was clipped by 1 base and J by 5 bases, with 10 bases between them. The CDR3 is made up of 14 amino acids. The CDR3, as DNA: TGTGCTAGTGGTTTGGGGGGGAGACGAGATACGCAGTATTTT. Its translation: CASGLGGRRDTQYF.

This clonotype was counted only a few times. The V and J genes are TRBV10-3 and TRBJ1-6; 7 positions match TRBD1. Germline CDR1 ENHRY, CDR2 SYGVKD. Trimming took 6 bases from V and 9 from J; bases not matched to a gene: 8. The CDR3 length is 14 residues. In DNA, the CDR3 is TGTGCCATCAGCCGGGACAGTCAACTTTCACCCCTCCACTTT. Amino acid sequence: CAISRDSQLSPLHF.

The rearrangement joins TRBV7-2 to TRBJ2-1, with TRBD2 matching 10 bases. Trimming took 2 bases from V and 6 from J; bases not matched to a gene: 4. CDR3 length: 15 amino acids. The germline V gene has CDR1 SGHTA and CDR2 FQGNSA. DNA for the CDR3: TGTGCCAGCAGCTTATTTCTAGCGGGAGCCAATGAGCAGTTCTTC. Its protein product is CASSLFLAGANEQFF.

This clonotype was recorded many times. This chain connects TRBV9 to TRBJ2-7; D is possibly TRBD1 (5 bases). V shed 0 bases and J shed 6 bases, with 16 bases lying between them. Germline CDR1 SGDLS, CDR2 YYNGEE. CDR3 size: 15 residues. The CDR3 nucleotides are TGTGCCAGCAGCGTAGGGGGCCACGACTTCCCCGAGCAGTACTTC. It codes for CASSVGGHDFPEQYF.

This clonotype has at least ten counts. The V gene is TRBV7-6, the J gene TRBJ2-2; D not resolved. Germline-derived CDR1 and CDR2 are SGHVS and FNYEAQ. This CDR3 is 16 amino acids long. The V end was cut by 1 base, the J end by 1 base, with 10 bases between. CDR3 protein: CASSLERLENTGELFF. In DNA, the CDR3 is TGTGCCAGCAGCTTAGAACGACTGGAGAACACCGGGGAGCTGTTTTTT.

This clonotype occurred a few times. V usage is TRBV27 and J usage is TRBJ2-1, with 8 bases matching TRBD2. This CDR3 is 15 amino acids long. V was pared by 0 bases and J by 6 bases, with 4 bases of the junction left unmatched. Germline V gene sequence: CDR1 MNHEY, CDR2 SMNVEV (reference sequence). This CDR3 is CASSLSRGASNEQFF. CDR3 coding DNA: TGTGCCAGCAGTTTATCGCGGGGGGCATCCAATGAGCAGTTCTTC.

This clonotype occurred once. One base away lies a much larger clone, so this may be a sequencing read error. The CDR3: CASRTGGVAPYGYTF. The CDR3 coding sequence is TGTGCCAGCAGAACCGGGGGAGTAGCCCCCTATGGCTACACCTTC. The V call is TRBV6-2 or TRBV6-3, the J call TRBJ1-2, with D possibly TRBD1 on 5 matching bases. The ends were cut back, 6 bases at V and 4 bases at J, with 18 bases in the middle. The CDR3 covers 15 residues. Germline lookup yields CDR1 MNHEY and CDR2 SVGEGT.

This clonotype was seen at least ten times. The CDR3 region is CASRRRGAGRTDTQYF. DNA for the CDR3: TGTGCCAGCCGTCGGAGGGGAGCGGGACGCACAGATACGCAGTATTTT. The V and J genes are TRBV6-1 and TRBJ2-3; 7 nucleotides line up with TRBD2. With V trimmed by 8 bases and J by 1 base, 12 bases remained unmatched. This CDR3 spans 16 amino acids. The V gene's germline CDR1 is MNHNS and CDR2 SASEGT.

There are many counts of this clonotype. The chain has TRBV2 and TRBJ1-1; D gene unclear. CDR1 and CDR2 (germline): SNHLY, FYNNEI. Trimming took off 4 bases at V and 0 bases at J, with 6 bases between the two ends. This CDR3 has 13 amino acids. As DNA, the CDR3 is TGTGCCAGCAGTGTCGACTTGAACACTGAAGCTTTCTTT. As protein: CASSVDLNTEAFF.

The chain links TRBV20-1 to TRBJ2-3; the match to TRBD2 covers 10 bases. V was pared by 5 bases and J by 1 base, with 0 bases of the junction left unmatched. The CDR3 loop spans 13 amino acids. CDR1 is DFQATT, CDR2 SNEGSKA, per germline (reference sequence). CDR3 loop: CSALAGGTDTQYF. CDR3 coding DNA: TGCAGTGCTCTAGCGGGGGGCACAGATACGCAGTATTTT.

The chain carries TRBV3-1 and TRBJ2-2; D uncertain. Per germline, CDR1 LGHDT and CDR2 YNNKEL (reference sequence). CDR3 length: 14 amino acids. Trimming took off 1 base at V and 6 bases at J, with 9 bases between the two ends. The CDR3 is CASSQGVFPGELFF. In DNA form, the CDR3 reads TGTGCCAGCAGCCAAGGGGTGTTCCCCGGGGAGCTGTTTTTT.

This clonotype was counted only a few times. This chain connects TRBV9 to TRBJ1-4, with 9 bases that match TRBD1. Germline CDR1 SGDLS, CDR2 YYNGEE. The CDR3 is made up of 14 amino acids. V lost 1 base, J lost 7 bases, and 2 bases stayed unmatched. The CDR3 protein is CASSVTGGSEKLFF. CDR3 in DNA: TGTGCCAGCAGCGTAACAGGGGGCTCTGAAAAACTGTTTTTT.

This clonotype has a handful of counts. The chain carries TRBV20-1 and TRBJ1-5; tentatively, D is TRBD1 (5 bases). The germline V and J ends were trimmed by 3 bases and 1 base, with 13 bases remaining between them. The CDR3 is made up of 15 amino acids. Germline V gene sequence: CDR1 DFQATT, CDR2 SNEGSKA (reference sequence). CDR3 nucleotides: TGCAGTGCTAGCACGACAGCAGGGAGCAATCAGCCCCAGCATTTT. Protein product: CSASTTAGSNQPQHF.

This clonotype was detected a few times. The rearrangement joins TRBV4-2 to TRBJ2-1, with 13 bases matching TRBD2. With V trimmed by 2 bases and J by 4 bases, 11 bases remained unmatched. Germline-derived CDR1 and CDR2 are LGHNA and YNFKEQ. This CDR3 has 19 amino acids. CDR3 sequence (DNA): TGTGCCAGCAGCCAAAGTGGACTAGCGGGAGTAGGGGTTTACAATGAGCAGTTCTTC. Residues: CASSQSGLAGVGVYNEQFF.

This clonotype was seen more than once but under ten times. The V and J genes are TRBV5-6 and TRBJ1-4, with TRBD1 identical over 11 bases. Germline V gene data show CDR1 as SGHDT and CDR2 as YYEEEE. This CDR3 is built from 18 residues. V lost 4 bases to trimming and J lost 0 bases; unmatched junction nucleotides: 8. Written as DNA, the CDR3 is TGTGCCAGCAGCGAAGTAAGGGGACAGGGGGCAACTAATGAAAAACTGTTTTTT. It is translated as CASSEVRGQGATNEKLFF.

A single count supports this clonotype. The genes are TRBV4-2 and TRBJ1-5, with TRBD1 matching 7 bases. The CDR3 contains 14 residues. The V gene's germline CDR1 is LGHNA and CDR2 YNFKEQ. Trimming removed 10 bases from V and 2 bases from J; junction bases left unmatched: 8. CDR3: CATQDRAGNQPQHF. DNA of the CDR3: TGTGCCACTCAAGACAGGGCAGGCAATCAGCCCCAGCATTTT.

This clonotype appeared a few times. V usage is TRBV4-2 and J usage is TRBJ1-1; D might be TRBD1 (5 bases). The germline CDR1 and CDR2 sequences are LGHNA and YNFKEQ. This CDR3 has 15 amino acids. Trimming took off 2 bases at V and 6 bases at J, with 16 bases between the two ends. The CDR3, as DNA: TGTGCCAGCAGCCAACCCGCAGACAGAGCCGCTGAAGCTTTCTTT. This sequence encodes CASSQPADRAAEAFF.